This T cell receptor (beta chain) was obtained from a study of blood T cell repertoires in COVID-19. CDR3 length equals 13 residues. Germline CDR1 GTSNPN, CDR2 SVGIG (reference sequence). After removal of 8 bases from V and 5 bases from J, the junction contained 6 bases not matched to a gene. In the original analysis: Nucleated cell number was recorded as an estimate derived from reference gene primer amplification. Measured with immunoSEQ multiplex PCR; TCRdb has only the in-frame clones, and not every one. The V and J calls and clone size were taken over from that table, and D and trimming were inferred from the DNA. Of tens of thousands of clones listed, around nine tenths are singletons.

The sequencing sample was made of peripheral blood. This receptor was taken from a man aged 45 to 65 with active COVID-19. The chain joins TRBV30 to TRBJ2-2, with TRBD1 matching over 9 bases. Here the CDR3 DNA reads TGTGCCCGTGGGACAGGGCGGACCGGGGAGCTGTTTTTT. Translation gives CARGTGRTGELFF.